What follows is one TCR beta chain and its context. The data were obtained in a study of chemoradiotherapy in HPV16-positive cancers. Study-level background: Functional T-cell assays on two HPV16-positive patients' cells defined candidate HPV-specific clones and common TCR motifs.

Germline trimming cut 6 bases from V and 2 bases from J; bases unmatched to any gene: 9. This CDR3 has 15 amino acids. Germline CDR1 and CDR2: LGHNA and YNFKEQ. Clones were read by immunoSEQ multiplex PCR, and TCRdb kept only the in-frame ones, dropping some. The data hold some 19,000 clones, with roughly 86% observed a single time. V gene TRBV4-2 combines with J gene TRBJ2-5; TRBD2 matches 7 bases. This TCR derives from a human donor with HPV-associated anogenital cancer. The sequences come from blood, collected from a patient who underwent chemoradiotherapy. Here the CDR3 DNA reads TGTGCCAGCAGGGTGTCTAGCGGTACTCAAGAGACCCAGTACTTC. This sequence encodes CASRVSSGTQETQYF.